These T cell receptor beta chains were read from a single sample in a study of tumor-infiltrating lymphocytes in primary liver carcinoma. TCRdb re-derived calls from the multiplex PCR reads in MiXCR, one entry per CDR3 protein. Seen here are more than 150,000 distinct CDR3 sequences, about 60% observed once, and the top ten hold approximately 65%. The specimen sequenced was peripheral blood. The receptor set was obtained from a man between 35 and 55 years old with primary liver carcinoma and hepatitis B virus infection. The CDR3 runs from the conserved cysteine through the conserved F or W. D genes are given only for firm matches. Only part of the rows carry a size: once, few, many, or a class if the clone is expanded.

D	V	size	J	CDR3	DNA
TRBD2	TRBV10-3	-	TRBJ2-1	CAISEGLAGEKGDEQFF	TGTGCCATCAGTGAGGGGTTAGCGGGAGAAAAAGGTGATGAACAGTTCTTC
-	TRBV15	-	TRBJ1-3	CATSSPDQAGNTIYF	TGTGCCACCAGCAGCCCCGATCAGGCTGGAAACACCATATATTTT
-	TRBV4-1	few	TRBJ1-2	CASSQVQDRGAGGYTF	TGCGCCAGCAGCCAAGTCCAGGACAGAGGGGCCGGTGGCTACACCTTC
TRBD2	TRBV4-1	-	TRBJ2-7	CASSQIASSGPSYEQYF	TGCGCCAGCAGCCAAATTGCATCTAGCGGACCTTCCTACGAGCAGTACTTC
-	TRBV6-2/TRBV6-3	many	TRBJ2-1	CASSFEPPGFNEQFF	TGTGCCAGTTCCTTTGAGCCTCCGGGGTTCAATGAGCAGTTCTTC
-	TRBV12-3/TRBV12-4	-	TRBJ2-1	CVSSSRDRVLAGTNEQFF	TGTGTCAGCAGTTCCCGGGACAGGGTTCTAGCGGGGACCAATGAGCAGTTCTTC
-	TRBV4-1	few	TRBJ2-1	CASSQEVVNEQFF	TGCGCCAGCAGCCAAGAAGTTGTCAATGAGCAGTTCTTC
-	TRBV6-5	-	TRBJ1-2	CASSYSGGDDSYTF	TGTGCCAGCAGTTACTCCGGGGGTGACGACAGCTACACCTTC
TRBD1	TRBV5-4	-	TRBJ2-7	CASNSGQARTYEQYF	TGCGCCAGCAACTCGGGACAGGCACGCACCTACGAGCAGTACTTC
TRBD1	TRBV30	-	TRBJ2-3	CAWSATGGEDTQYF	TGTGCCTGGAGTGCAACAGGGGGCGAAGATACGCAGTATTTT
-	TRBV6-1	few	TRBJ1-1	CASSETVGTEAFF	TGTGCCAGCAGTGAAACGGTGGGAACTGAAGCTTTCTTT
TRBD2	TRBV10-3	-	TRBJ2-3	CAIKGAGGPTDTQYF	TGTGCCATCAAGGGGGCGGGAGGGCCCACAGATACGCAGTATTTT